The 18 T cell receptor beta chains below all came from one sample that was sequenced in a study of radiation and T cells in renal cell carcinoma. Profiling relied on immunoSEQ multiplex PCR, and the TCRdb table lists in-frame clones only, not all of them. The sample has tens of thousands of clones, over 65% seen once. Regarding time point: baseline pretreatment blood. Treatment reported: 15 Gy SBRT to primary tumor, nephrectomy 4 weeks later. The sequences come from blood, collected from a patient whose treatment included radiotherapy and nephrectomy. These receptors all stem from a man aged 55 to 70 with renal cell carcinoma.

The chain links TRBV25-1 to TRBJ1-3; TRBD1 matches at 7 bases. CDR3 length equals 15 residues. The ends lost 6 bases at V and 4 bases at J; junction bases unmatched: 9. Germline CDR1 reads MGHDK; CDR2 reads SYGVNS. CDR3 in amino acids: CASRGGQSKGNTIYF. The DNA for the CDR3 is TGTGCCAGCAGGGGGGGACAGTCCAAAGGAAACACCATATATTTT.

V is TRBV2 and J is TRBJ2-7, with 8 bases lining up with TRBD1. The CDR3 length is 14 residues. Germline CDR1 is SNHLY and CDR2 is FYNNEI. Losses at the gene ends were 11 bases for V and 3 bases for J; bases not matched to a gene: 12. The DNA for the CDR3 is TGTGCCGGACAGGGACCTCCGGGGAACTACGAGCAGTACTTC. This encodes CAGQGPPGNYEQYF.

The chain is built from TRBV11-2 and TRBJ1-1; 7 bases map to TRBD1. Germline lookup yields CDR1 SGHAT and CDR2 FQNNGV. V shed 1 base and J 2 bases; nucleotides not matched to a gene: 13. The CDR3 spans 18 residues. The CDR3 spells CASSLVNPPQGENTEAFF. DNA of the CDR3: TGTGCCAGCAGCTTAGTAAACCCCCCCCAGGGGGAAAACACTGAAGCTTTCTTT.

V and J are TRBV6-5 and TRBJ2-7; maybe TRBD2 (5 bases). This CDR3 spans 12 amino acids. Germline V gene data show CDR1 as MNHEY and CDR2 as SVGAGI. Between the trimmed V and J ends, which lost 5 bases and 7 bases, there was a span of 12 bases. This CDR3 is CASSRYRGEQYF. Here the CDR3 DNA reads TGTGCCAGCAGTCGCTACCGGGGAGAGCAGTACTTC.

This chain uses TRBV5-1 with TRBJ2-1; D could derive from TRBD1 or TRBD2 (5 bases each). The V gene's germline CDR1 is SGHRS and CDR2 YFSETQ. Trimming took 7 bases from V and 7 from J, leaving 18 bases between them. The CDR3 is made up of 14 amino acids. This CDR3 is CASSEGRGLNEQFF. The DNA for the CDR3 is TGCGCCAGCTCCGAGGGGCGCGGACTGAATGAGCAGTTCTTC.

In its sample, this clone was seen once. V usage is TRBV19 and J usage is TRBJ2-1; D is possibly TRBD2 (7 bases). CDR1 and CDR2 from the germline V gene are LNHDA and SQIVND (reference sequence). V lost 3 bases and J lost 3, with 12 bases in between. CDR3 length: 15 amino acids. CDR3 bases: TGTGCCAGTAGTATTTCGGGGGGCTTCTACAATGAGCAGTTCTTC. Encoded protein: CASSISGGFYNEQFF.

This rearrangement joins TRBV28 to TRBJ2-3; 11 bases are shared with TRBD1. Trimming removed 8 bases from V and 4 bases from J; junction bases left unmatched: 14. Germline CDR1 MDHEN, CDR2 SYDVKM. CDR3 length equals 17 residues. The CDR3 here is CASLVGGQGAGPDTQYF. In DNA, the CDR3 is TGTGCCAGCCTGGTAGGTGGACAGGGGGCTGGCCCAGATACGCAGTATTTT.

The V call is TRBV7-2, the J call TRBJ2-7; a possible D gene is TRBD2 (6 bases). The CDR3 length is 15 residues. Germline-derived CDR1 and CDR2 are SGHTA and FQGNSA. The V end lost 6 bases, the J end lost 4 bases, and 19 bases lay between the germline ends. The CDR3 sequence is CASRYRAGGVYEQYF. The CDR3 DNA is TGTGCCAGCAGATACCGGGCCGGGGGTGTGTACGAGCAGTACTTC.

J is TRBJ1-1 and V is TRBV19; D is unresolved. Germline V gives CDR1 LNHDA, CDR2 SQIVND (reference sequence). Trimming shortened V by 11 bases and J by 1 base, and 17 bases separated the two germline ends. This CDR3 is 14 amino acids long. CDR3 DNA: TGTGCCTCCTACCGCGGGCAAGAGAACACTGAAGCTTTCTTT. Its protein is CASYRGQENTEAFF.

V is TRBV30 and J is TRBJ2-3, with TRBD1 identical over 8 bases. V dropped 3 bases and J dropped 8; count of bases not matched to a gene: 16. The CDR3 covers 16 residues. Germline CDR1 is GTSNPN and CDR2 is SVGIG (reference sequence). The chain's CDR3 is CAWRLQQGGYRGTQYF. The CDR3 DNA is TGTGCCTGGAGGTTACAACAGGGGGGCTATCGTGGTACGCAGTATTTT.

J is TRBJ2-7 and V is TRBV5-4; 8 bases fit TRBD2. After removal of 4 bases from V and 5 bases from J, the junction contained 5 bases not matched to a gene. CDR1 is SGHNT and CDR2 is YYREEE in the germline V gene (reference sequence). CDR3 size: 13 residues. CDR3 loop: CASSESGSDEQYF. For the CDR3, the DNA is TGTGCCAGCAGCGAAAGCGGGAGTGACGAGCAGTACTTC.

This chain links TRBV15 with TRBJ1-2; D gene unclear. The CDR3 contains 15 residues. Trimming removed 0 bases at V and 0 bases at J, with 8 bases between. Germline CDR1 LNHNV, CDR2 YYDKDF (reference sequence). CDR3 bases: TGTGCCACCAGCAGAGATTATAGAGCTAACTATGGCTACACCTTC. Translated: CATSRDYRANYGYTF.

This clone was counted once. The DNA of the CDR3 is TGTGCCAGCAGTTCGCAGGGAGTTCCCTACGAGCAGTACTTC. This encodes CASSSQGVPYEQYF. V is TRBV27 and J is TRBJ2-7; D is tentatively TRBD1 or TRBD2 (5 bases each). The CDR3 has 14 amino acids. CDR1 and CDR2 (germline): MNHEY, SMNVEV (reference sequence). Trimming shortened V by 4 bases and J by 2 bases, and 12 bases separated the two germline ends.

The chain recombines TRBV5-4 with TRBJ2-7, with 10 bases identical to TRBD2. Looked up from germline, CDR1 is SGHNT and CDR2 is YYREEE (reference sequence). Trimming at V came to 3 bases and at J to 2 bases, leaving 8 bases not matched to a gene. This CDR3 has 16 residues. CDR3 nucleotides: TGTGCCAGCAGCTATCCCGGGACTAGCGTCCCCTACGAGCAGTACTTC. This gives the protein CASSYPGTSVPYEQYF.

This chain connects TRBV10-1 to TRBJ2-7; TRBD2 aligns across 10 bases. V shed 0 bases, J shed 1 base, and the junction held 12 bases outside the gene matches. CDR3 length: 19 amino acids. The germline V gene has CDR1 WNHNN and CDR2 SYGVQD (reference sequence). CDR3 in DNA: TGCGCCAGCAGTGAGTCTGTCGAGACTAGCGGGTTCCTATCCTACGAGCAGTACTTC. Protein sequence: CASSESVETSGFLSYEQYF.

V usage is TRBV18 and J usage is TRBJ2-5; D gene unclear. Germline loops: CDR1 KGHSH, CDR2 LQKENI. Trimming removed 2 bases from V and 5 bases from J, with 21 bases in between. The CDR3 totals 17 residues. The DNA of the CDR3 is TGTGCCAGCTCACCAATTGCCGCAGGAGTTCCCGATGAGACCCAGTACTTC. Translation: CASSPIAAGVPDETQYF.

The chain is built from TRBV13 and TRBJ1-2; D perhaps matches TRBD1 (6 bases). V was clipped by 5 bases and J by 4 bases, with 17 bases between them. This CDR3 has 15 residues. Germline loops: CDR1 PRHDT, CDR2 FYEKMQ (reference sequence). The CDR3 sequence: CASSRIGQNLYGYTF. CDR3 DNA: TGTGCCAGCAGCCGGATAGGACAGAACCTCTATGGCTACACCTTC.

This clone was detected a few times. The chain combines TRBV11-2 with TRBJ1-4; D ambiguous. Trimming took 0 bases from V and 0 from J, leaving 5 bases between them. Germline assignment: CDR1 SGHAT and CDR2 FQNNGV. CDR3 length: 15 amino acids. The CDR3 region is CASSLDRATNEKLFF. The CDR3 coding sequence is TGTGCCAGCAGCTTAGATAGGGCAACTAATGAAAAACTGTTTTTT. Variable domain in full (rest from reference TRBV11-2 and TRBJ1-4): EAGVAQSPRYKIIEKRQSVAFWCNPISGHATLYWYQQILGQGPKLLIQFQNNGVVDDSQLPKDRFSAERLKGVDSTLKIQPAKLEDSAVYLCASSLDRATNEKLFFGSGTQLSVL.